This paragraph covers one T cell receptor (beta chain) sequence. The CDR3 loop spans 17 amino acids. V was cut by 2 bases and J by 7 bases, with 23 bases left in between. The germline gives CDR1 SGHTA, CDR2 FQGNSA. TCRdb re-called the 5' RACE reads through MiXCR, storing one row per CDR3 protein. The sample has about 68,000 distinct CDR3 sequences; approximately 10% are singletons. These data come from a study of early T cells in non-severe SARS-CoV-2 infection. Whole-study context: Sequencing input comprised bulk RNA from unsorted whole blood; chain pairing was not available.

This rearrangement joins TRBV7-2 to TRBJ1-1, with TRBD1 as a possible D gene (5 bases). The receptor was derived from an adult who was a healthcare worker with PCR-confirmed SARS-CoV-2 infection or an uninfected control (not recorded which). The sequencing sample was made of whole blood. The CDR3 reads CASSLPIKGQVKREAFF. As DNA, the CDR3 is TGTGCCAGCAGCTTACCTATAAAGGGGCAGGTGAAGCGTGAAGCTTTCTTT.